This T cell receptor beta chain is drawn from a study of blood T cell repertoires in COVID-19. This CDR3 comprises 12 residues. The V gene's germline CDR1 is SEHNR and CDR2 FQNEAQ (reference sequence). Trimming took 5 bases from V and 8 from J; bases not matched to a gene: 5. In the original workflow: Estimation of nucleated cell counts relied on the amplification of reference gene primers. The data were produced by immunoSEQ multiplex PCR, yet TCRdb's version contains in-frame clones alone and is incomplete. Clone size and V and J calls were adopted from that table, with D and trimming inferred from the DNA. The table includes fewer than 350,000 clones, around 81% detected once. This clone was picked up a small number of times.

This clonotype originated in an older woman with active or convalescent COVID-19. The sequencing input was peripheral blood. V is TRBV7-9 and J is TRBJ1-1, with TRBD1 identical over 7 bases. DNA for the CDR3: TGTGCCAGCAGCCATACAGGGGAAGAAGCTTTCTTT. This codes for CASSHTGEEAFF.